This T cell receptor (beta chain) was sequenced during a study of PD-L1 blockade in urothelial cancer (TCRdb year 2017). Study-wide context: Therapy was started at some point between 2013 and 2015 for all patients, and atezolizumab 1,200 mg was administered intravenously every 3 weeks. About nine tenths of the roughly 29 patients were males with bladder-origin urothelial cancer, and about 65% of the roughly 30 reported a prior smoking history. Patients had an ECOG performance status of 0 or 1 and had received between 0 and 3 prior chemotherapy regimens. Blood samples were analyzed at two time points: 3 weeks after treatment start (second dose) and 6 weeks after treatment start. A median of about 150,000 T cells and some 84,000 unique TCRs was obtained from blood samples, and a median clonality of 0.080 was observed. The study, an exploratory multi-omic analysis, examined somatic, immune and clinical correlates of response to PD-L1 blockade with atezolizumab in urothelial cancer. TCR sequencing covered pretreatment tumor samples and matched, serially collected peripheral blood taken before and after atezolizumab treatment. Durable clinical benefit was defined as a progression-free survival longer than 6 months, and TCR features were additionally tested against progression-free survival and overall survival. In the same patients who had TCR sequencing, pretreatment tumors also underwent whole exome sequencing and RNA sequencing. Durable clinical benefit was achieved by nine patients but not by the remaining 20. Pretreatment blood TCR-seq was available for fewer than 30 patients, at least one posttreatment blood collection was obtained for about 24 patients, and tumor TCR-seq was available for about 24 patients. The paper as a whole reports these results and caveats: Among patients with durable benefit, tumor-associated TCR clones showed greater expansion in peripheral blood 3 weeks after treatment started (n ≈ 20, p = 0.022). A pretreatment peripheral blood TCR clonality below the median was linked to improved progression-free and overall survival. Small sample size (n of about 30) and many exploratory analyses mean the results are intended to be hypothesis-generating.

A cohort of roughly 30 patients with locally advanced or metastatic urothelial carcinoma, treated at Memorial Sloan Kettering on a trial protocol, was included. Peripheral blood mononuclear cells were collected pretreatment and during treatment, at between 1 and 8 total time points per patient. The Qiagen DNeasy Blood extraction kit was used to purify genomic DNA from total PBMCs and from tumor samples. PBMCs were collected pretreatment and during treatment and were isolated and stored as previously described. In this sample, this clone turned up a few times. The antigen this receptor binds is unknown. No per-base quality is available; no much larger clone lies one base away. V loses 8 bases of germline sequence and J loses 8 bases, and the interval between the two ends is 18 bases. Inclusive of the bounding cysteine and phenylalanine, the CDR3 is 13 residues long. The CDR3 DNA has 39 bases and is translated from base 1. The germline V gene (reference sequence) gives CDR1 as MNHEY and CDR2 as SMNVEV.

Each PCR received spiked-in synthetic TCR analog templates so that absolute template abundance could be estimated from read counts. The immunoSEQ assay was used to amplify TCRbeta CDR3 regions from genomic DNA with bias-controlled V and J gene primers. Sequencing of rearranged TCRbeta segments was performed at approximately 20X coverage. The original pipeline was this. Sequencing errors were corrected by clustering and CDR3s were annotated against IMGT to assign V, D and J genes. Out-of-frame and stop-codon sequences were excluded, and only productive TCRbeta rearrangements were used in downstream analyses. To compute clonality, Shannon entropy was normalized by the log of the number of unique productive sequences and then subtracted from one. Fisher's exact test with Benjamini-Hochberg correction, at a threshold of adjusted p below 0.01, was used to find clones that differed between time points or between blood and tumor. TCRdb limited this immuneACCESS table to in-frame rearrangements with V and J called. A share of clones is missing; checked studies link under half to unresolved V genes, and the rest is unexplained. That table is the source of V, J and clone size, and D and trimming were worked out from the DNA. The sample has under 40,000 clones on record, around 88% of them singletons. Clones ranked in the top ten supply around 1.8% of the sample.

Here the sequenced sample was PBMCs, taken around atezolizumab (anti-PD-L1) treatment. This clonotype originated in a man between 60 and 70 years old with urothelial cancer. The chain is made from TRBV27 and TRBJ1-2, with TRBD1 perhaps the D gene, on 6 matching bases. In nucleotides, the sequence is TGTGCCAGCGCCCCGAAGGGGGTGGGAGGCTACACCTTC. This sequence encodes CASAPKGVGGYTF.